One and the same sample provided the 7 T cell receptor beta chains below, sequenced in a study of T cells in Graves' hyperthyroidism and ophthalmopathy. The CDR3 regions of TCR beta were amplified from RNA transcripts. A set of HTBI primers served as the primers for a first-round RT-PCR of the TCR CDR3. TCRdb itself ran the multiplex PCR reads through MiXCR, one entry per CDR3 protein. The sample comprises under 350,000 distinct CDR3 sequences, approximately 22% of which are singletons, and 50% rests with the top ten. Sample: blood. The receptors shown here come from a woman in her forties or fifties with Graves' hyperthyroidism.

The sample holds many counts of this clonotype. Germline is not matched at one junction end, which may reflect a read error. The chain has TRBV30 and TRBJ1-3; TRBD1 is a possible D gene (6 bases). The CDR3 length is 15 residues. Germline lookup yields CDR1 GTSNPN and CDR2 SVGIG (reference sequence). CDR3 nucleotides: TGTGCCTGGAGTGCAGGGGATACCTCTGGAGACACCATATATTTT. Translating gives CAWSAGDTSGDTIYF.

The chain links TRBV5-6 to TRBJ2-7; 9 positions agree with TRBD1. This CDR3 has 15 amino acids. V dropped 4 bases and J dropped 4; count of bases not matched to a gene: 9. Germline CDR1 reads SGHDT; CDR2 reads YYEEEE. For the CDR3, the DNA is TGTGCCAGCAGCGACGGGACAGGGAGTTTATACGAGCAGTACTTC. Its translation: CASSDGTGSLYEQYF.

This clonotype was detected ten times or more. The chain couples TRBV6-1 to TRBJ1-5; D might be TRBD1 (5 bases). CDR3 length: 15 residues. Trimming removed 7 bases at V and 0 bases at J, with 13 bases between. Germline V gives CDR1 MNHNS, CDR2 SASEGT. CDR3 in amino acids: CASNKDINSNQPQHF. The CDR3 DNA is TGTGCCAGCAATAAGGACATTAATAGCAATCAGCCCCAGCATTTT.

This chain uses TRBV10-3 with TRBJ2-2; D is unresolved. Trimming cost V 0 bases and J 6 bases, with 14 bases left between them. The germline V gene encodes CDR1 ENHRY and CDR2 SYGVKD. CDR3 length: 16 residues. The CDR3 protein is CAISESGGASAGELFF. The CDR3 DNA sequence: TGTGCCATCAGTGAGTCTGGCGGAGCTAGTGCCGGGGAGCTGTTTTTT.

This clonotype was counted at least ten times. As DNA, the CDR3 is TGTGCCAGCAGCACCGCTAGGATATCGAACACCGGGGAGCTGTTTTTT. This translates into CASSTARISNTGELFF. This chain joins TRBV12-3 or TRBV12-4 and TRBJ2-2; D ambiguous. The CDR3 consists of 16 residues. V lost 6 bases and J 0 bases, leaving 14 bases between the germline ends.

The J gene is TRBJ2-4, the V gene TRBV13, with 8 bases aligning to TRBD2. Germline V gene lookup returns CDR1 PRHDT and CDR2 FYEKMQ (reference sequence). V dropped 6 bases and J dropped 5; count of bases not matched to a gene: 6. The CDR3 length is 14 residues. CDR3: CASRRLGGENIQYF. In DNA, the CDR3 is TGTGCCAGCAGACGGCTCGGGGGGGAAAACATTCAGTACTTC.

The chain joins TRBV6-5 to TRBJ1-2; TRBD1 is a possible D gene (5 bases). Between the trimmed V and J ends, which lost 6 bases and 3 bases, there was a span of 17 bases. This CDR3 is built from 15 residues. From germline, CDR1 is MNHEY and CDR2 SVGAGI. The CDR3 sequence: CASSYGRGNYYGYTF. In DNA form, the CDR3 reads TGTGCCAGCAGCTACGGACGGGGGAATTACTATGGCTACACCTTC.